The clone carrying this T cell receptor beta chain is judged medium-sized. Its target is not known. These data come from a study of T cell repertoires in aging, cancer and after chemotherapy. Study in general: The whole study produced a dataset of several million TCR reads.

A mixed TRB-A/B primer pool amplified rearranged TRB by multiplex touch-down PCR. TCRdb redid the calling of the multiplex PCR reads with MiXCR, one entry per CDR3 protein. The table includes around 4,600 distinct CDR3 sequences, less than 25% detected once. Overall study results and limits: Across the chemotherapy interval, each cancer cohort showed higher median generation probability, suggesting thymic rebound.

Amplification of TCR beta used genomic DNA extracted from peripheral blood. Germline V lookup: CDR1 MNHNS, CDR2 SASEGT. Trimming removed 5 bases from V and 5 bases from J, with 4 bases in between. This CDR3 has 11 amino acids. This TCR came from a human donor with a blood cancer. The source material was blood. The J gene is TRBJ1-5, the V gene TRBV6-1; D remains ambiguous. The CDR3 DNA reads as TGTGCCAGCAGTTTATATCAGCCCCAGCATTTT. Its translation is CASSLYQPQHF.